This paragraph reports one T cell receptor beta chain. TCRdb's table, derived via immunoSEQ multiplex PCR, lists solely in-frame clones and lacks some. The sample holds around 26,000 clones, about 89% seen once. This entry is derived from a study of blood T cell repertoires in COVID-19. Across the whole study: Acute-phase and convalescent COVID-19 samples originated in the United States, Italy and Spain. In each case, the material was cDNA or gDNA derived from T cells, B-cell-depleted T cells, or PBMCs.

Germline CDR1 and CDR2: SGHNT and YYREEE (reference sequence). The CDR3 spans 13 residues. The ends were cut back, 1 base at V and 6 bases at J, with 11 bases in the middle. Sequencing was done on a sample of peripheral blood. The V gene is TRBV5-4, the J gene TRBJ2-7, with D possibly matching TRBD1 (6 bases). The receptor was derived from a man between 65 and 85 years old with active COVID-19. The CDR3 reads CASSLMGAGEQYF. The CDR3 nucleotides are TGTGCCAGCAGCTTGATGGGGGCGGGCGAGCAGTACTTC.